Presented here are 6 T cell receptor beta chains from one specimen sequenced in a study of blood T cell repertoires in COVID-19. Sequencing was performed with immunoSEQ multiplex PCR; in TCRdb, only in-frame clones are kept and a portion is missing. The sample yields about 440,000 clones, around 89% seen once. The source material was peripheral blood. All receptors derive from a woman aged 30 to 39 with acute or convalescent COVID-19.

The chain carries TRBV5-1 and TRBJ2-3, with TRBD2 matching over 13 bases. CDR1 SGHRS and CDR2 YFSETQ come from the germline V gene. V was pared by 4 bases and J by 6 bases, with 8 bases of the junction left unmatched. The CDR3 contains 16 residues. The CDR3: CASSLRTSGGLDTQYF. DNA of the CDR3: TGCGCCAGCAGCCTCCGGACTAGCGGGGGTCTCGATACGCAGTATTTT.

This clone was recorded only once. The rearrangement links TRBV5-1 to TRBJ1-4, with D maybe TRBD1 (5 bases). V shed 0 bases and J shed 2 bases, with 17 bases lying between them. Germline assignment: CDR1 SGHRS and CDR2 YFSETQ. The CDR3 spans 18 residues. Here the CDR3 DNA reads TGCGCCAGCAGCTTGGAATTCGGTGGGGCGCTGACTAATGAAAAACTGTTTTTT. Translating gives CASSLEFGGALTNEKLFF.

The chain uses TRBV29-1 and TRBJ1-1; 7 bases align to TRBD1. V was pared by 7 bases and J by 1 base, with 6 bases of the junction left unmatched. This CDR3 spans 13 amino acids. Germline CDR1 reads SQVTM; CDR2 reads ANQGSEA. The CDR3 DNA sequence: TGCAGCGGGCTCGGGACAGCGAACACTGAAGCTTTCTTT. This encodes CSGLGTANTEAFF.

Concerning this clone itself: Other DNA sequences from this sample encode an identical CDR3 as well. The chain carries TRBV11-2 and TRBJ2-5; D is unresolved. CDR1 and CDR2 (germline): SGHAT, FQNNGV. The CDR3 is made up of 11 amino acids. V was shortened by 3 bases and J by 4 bases, with 3 bases between the two germline ends. The chain's CDR3 is CASSFRETQYF. CDR3 nucleotides: TGTGCCAGCAGCTTTCGAGAGACCCAGTACTTC.

The rearrangement uses TRBV12-3 or TRBV12-4 and TRBJ1-6; 8 bases are shared with TRBD1. The V segment lost 6 bases and the J segment 11 bases; nucleotides outside the gene matches: 6. CDR3 length equals 13 residues. The CDR3 loop is CASRTDRETPLHF. The CDR3, as DNA: TGTGCCAGCAGGACGGACAGGGAAACACCCCTCCACTTT.

The chain carries TRBV5-1 and TRBJ2-5, with 8 positions matching TRBD1. V shed 4 bases and J 4 bases; nucleotides not matched to a gene: 6. The CDR3 has 14 residues. Germline CDR1 is SGHRS and CDR2 is YFSETQ. The CDR3 region is CASSPQGAGETQYF. The DNA for the CDR3 is TGCGCCAGCAGCCCCCAGGGGGCGGGAGAGACCCAGTACTTC.